This T cell receptor (beta chain) stems from a study of beta chain features in type 1 diabetes. Note on this clone: Antigen unknown.

Study-level points and caveats: Reduced insertions and increased deletions marked VDJ junctions in type 1 diabetes patients.

Stem cell-like memory, regulatory, central memory and naive CD4+ cells were sorted via CD45RO/CCR7/CD25/CD127/CD95/CD27. The entirety of the isolated RNA underwent reverse transcription, so expressed TCRB transcripts were sequenced. TCRdb's table, derived via immunoSEQ multiplex PCR, lists solely in-frame clones and lacks some. The sample has under 800,000 clones, roughly 16% seen once. Material: naive CD4+ T cells from blood. This TCR was recovered from a man between 18 and 29 years old in good health.

The CDR3 DNA follows: TGTGCCAGCAGCCCCTCGGGCACGAGCTCCTACAATGAGCAGTTCTTC. Its protein is CASSPSGTSSYNEQFF. V and J are TRBV9 and TRBJ2-1; no definite D call. The CDR3 sequence is 16 residues long. CDR1 is SGDLS and CDR2 is YYNGEE in the germline V gene. The V end lost 4 bases, the J end lost 0 bases, and 14 bases lay between the germline ends.